This T cell receptor beta chain was retrieved from a study of T cell responses to AZD1222 COVID-19 vaccine. Study results and limitations: Vaccine-associated CD4 TCRs spanned spike, dominant at 160-218 and 743-854.

Of note for this clone: Its antigen is undetermined.

Clones were sequenced by immunoSEQ multiplex PCR, and TCRdb holds only the in-frame ones, with some missing. The sample consists of approximately 140,000 clones, about 90% of them appearing once. Sequenced material: peripheral blood, taken 28 days after the second AZD1222 dose. This TCR was recovered from an adult who received the AZD1222 COVID-19 vaccine.

CDR3 region: CATSSLRGRSGANVLTF. DNA for the CDR3: TGTGCCACCAGCAGTCTCAGGGGGCGAAGTGGGGCCAACGTCCTGACTTTC. J is TRBJ2-6 and V is TRBV15, with 8 bases matching TRBD1. The CDR3 covers 17 residues. The ends lost 3 bases at V and 3 bases at J; junction bases unmatched: 7. Germline V lookup: CDR1 LNHNV, CDR2 YYDKDF (reference sequence).